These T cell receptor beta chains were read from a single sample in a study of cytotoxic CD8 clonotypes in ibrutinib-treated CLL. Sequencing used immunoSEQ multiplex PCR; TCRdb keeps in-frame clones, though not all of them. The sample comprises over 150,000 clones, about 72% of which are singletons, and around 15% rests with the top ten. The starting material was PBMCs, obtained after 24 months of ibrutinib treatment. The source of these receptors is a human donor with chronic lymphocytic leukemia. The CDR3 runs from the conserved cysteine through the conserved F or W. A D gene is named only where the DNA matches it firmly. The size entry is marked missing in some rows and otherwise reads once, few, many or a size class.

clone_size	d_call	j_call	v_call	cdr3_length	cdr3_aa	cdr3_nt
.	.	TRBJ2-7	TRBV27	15	CASSPIGGGAYEQYF	TGTGCCAGCAGTCCGATAGGGGGGGGCGCCTACGAGCAGTACTTC
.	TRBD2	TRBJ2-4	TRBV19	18	CASSILAGSAGAKNIQYF	TGTGCCAGTAGTATTCTAGCGGGGAGCGCCGGGGCCAAAAACATTCAGTACTTC
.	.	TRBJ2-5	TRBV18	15	CASSPPVRGGETQYF	TGTGCCAGCTCACCACCGGTTAGAGGGGGAGAGACCCAGTACTTC
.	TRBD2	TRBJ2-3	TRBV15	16	CATSRGAAGRVDTQYF	TGTGCCACCAGCAGGGGAGCGGCAGGGAGGGTAGATACGCAGTATTTT
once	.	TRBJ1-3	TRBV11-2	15	CASSPRGRLGNTIYF	TGTGCCAGCAGCCCCAGGGGAAGACTTGGAAACACCATATATTTT
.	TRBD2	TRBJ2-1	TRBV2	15	CASAWASGNRNEQFF	TGTGCCAGCGCGTGGGCTAGCGGGAACCGGAATGAGCAGTTCTTC
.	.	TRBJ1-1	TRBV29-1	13	CSVEDLRTAEAFF	TGCAGCGTTGAAGATCTGAGGACCGCTGAAGCTTTCTTT
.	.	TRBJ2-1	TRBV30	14	CAWSVQGARNEQFF	TGTGCCTGGAGTGTACAAGGCGCAAGGAATGAGCAGTTCTTC
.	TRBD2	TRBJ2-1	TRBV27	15	CASSFSLAGGPQQFF	TGTGCCAGCAGTTTTAGTCTAGCGGGAGGGCCACAGCAGTTCTTC
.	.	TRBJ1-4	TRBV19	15	CASSTGQGRNEKLFF	TGTGCCAGTAGTACCGGGCAAGGAAGGAATGAAAAACTGTTTTTT
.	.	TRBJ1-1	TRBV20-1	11	CSARDITEAFF	TGCAGTGCTAGAGATATCACTGAAGCTTTCTTT
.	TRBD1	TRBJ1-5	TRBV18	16	CASSPGQGDGGQPQHF	TGTGCCAGCTCACCGGGGCAGGGGGATGGTGGTCAGCCCCAGCATTTT
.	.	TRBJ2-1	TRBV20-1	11	CSARDYDEQFF	TGCAGTGCTAGGGACTACGATGAGCAGTTCTTC
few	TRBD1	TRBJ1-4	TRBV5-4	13	CASSSETGQKLFF	TGTGCCAGCAGCTCCGAGACAGGGCAAAAACTGTTTTTT
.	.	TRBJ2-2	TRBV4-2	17	CASSLRRGPESTGELFF	TGTGCCAGCAGCCTTAGGCGGGGGCCCGAAAGCACCGGGGAGCTGTTTTTT
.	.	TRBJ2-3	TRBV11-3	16	CASSQGPPLSTDTQYF	TGTGCCAGCAGCCAAGGGCCTCCCCTTAGCACAGATACGCAGTATTTT
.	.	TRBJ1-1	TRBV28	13	CASSWRRNTEAFF	TGTGCCAGCAGTTGGCGGAGGAACACTGAAGCTTTCTTT
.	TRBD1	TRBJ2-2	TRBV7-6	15	CASSSTGADTGELFF	TGTGCCAGCAGCTCCACAGGGGCCGACACCGGGGAGCTGTTTTTT
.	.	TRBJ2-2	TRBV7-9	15	CASSRGFVGTGELFF	TGTGCCAGCAGCCGGGGATTTGTGGGCACCGGGGAGCTGTTTTTT
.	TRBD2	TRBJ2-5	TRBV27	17	CASSWTSGHPSQETQYF	TGTGCCAGCAGTTGGACTAGCGGGCACCCCTCCCAAGAGACCCAGTACTTC
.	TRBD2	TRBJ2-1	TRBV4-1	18	CASSLRQAGLDGGYEQFF	TGCGCCAGCAGCCTTAGGCAGGCGGGACTAGACGGTGGGTATGAGCAGTTCTTC
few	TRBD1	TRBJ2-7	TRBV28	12	CAAGDSSYEQYF	TGTGCCGCCGGGGACAGCTCCTACGAGCAGTACTTC
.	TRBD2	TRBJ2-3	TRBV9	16	CASSVGTSGYTDTQYF	TGTGCCAGCAGCGTAGGGACTAGCGGTTACACAGATACGCAGTATTTT
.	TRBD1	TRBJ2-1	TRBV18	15	CASLGRDRGSNEQFF	TGTGCCAGCTTGGGCCGGGACAGGGGGTCCAATGAGCAGTTCTTC
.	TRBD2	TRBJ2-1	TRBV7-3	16	CASSFGLAGPYNEQFF	TGTGCCAGCAGCTTTGGACTAGCGGGACCTTACAATGAGCAGTTCTTC
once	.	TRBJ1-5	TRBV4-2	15	CASSQEQGTPQPQHF	TGTGCCAGCAGCCAAGAGCAGGGGACGCCTCAGCCCCAGCATTTT
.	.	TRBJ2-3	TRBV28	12	CASSLLSVTQYF	TGTGCCAGCAGTTTATTATCTGTTACGCAGTATTTT
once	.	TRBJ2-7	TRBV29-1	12	CSVEGAFYEQYF	TGCAGCGTGGAGGGGGCCTTCTACGAGCAGTACTTC
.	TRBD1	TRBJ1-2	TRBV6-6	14	CASSRQGRNYGYTF	TGTGCCAGCAGTAGACAGGGGCGAAACTATGGCTACACCTTC
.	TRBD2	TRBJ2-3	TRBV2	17	CASSDRGLAGGTDTQYF	TGTGCCAGCAGTGACAGGGGGCTAGCGGGAGGCACAGATACGCAGTATTTT
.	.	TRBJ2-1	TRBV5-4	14	CASSLGLQRNEQFF	TGTGCCAGCAGCTTGGGCCTCCAACGCAATGAGCAGTTCTTC
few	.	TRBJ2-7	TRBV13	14	CASSSTVFSYEQYF	TGTGCCAGCAGCTCGACTGTATTTTCCTACGAGCAGTACTTC
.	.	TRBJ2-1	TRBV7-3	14	CASSLNGPNNEQFF	TGTGCCAGCAGCTTAAATGGGCCTAACAATGAGCAGTTCTTC
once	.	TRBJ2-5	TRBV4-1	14	CASSGEGGQETQYF	TGCGCCAGCAGCGGTGAAGGGGGCCAAGAGACCCAGTACTTC
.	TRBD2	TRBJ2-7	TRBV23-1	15	CASSPRLAGEYEQYF	TGCGCCAGCAGTCCACGACTAGCGGGAGAGTACGAGCAGTACTTC
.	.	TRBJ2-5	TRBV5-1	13	CASSLSVLETQYF	TGCGCCAGCAGCTTGAGTGTCCTGGAGACCCAGTACTTC
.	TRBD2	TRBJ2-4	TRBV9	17	CASSVGSGGGAKNIQYF	TGTGCCAGCAGCGTGGGGTCTGGCGGGGGAGCCAAAAACATTCAGTACTTC
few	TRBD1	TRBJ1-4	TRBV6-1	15	CASSQGTGGNEKLFF	TGTGCCAGCAGTCAAGGGACAGGCGGTAATGAAAAACTGTTTTTT
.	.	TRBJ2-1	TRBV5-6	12	CASTLRANEQFF	TGTGCCAGCACCCTAAGGGCCAATGAGCAGTTCTTC
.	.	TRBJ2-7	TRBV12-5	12	CASGKGQYEQYF	TGTGCTAGTGGCAAAGGACAGTACGAGCAGTACTTC
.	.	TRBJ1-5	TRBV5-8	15	CASSPARYSNQPQHF	TGTGCCAGCAGCCCGGCGCGGTATAGCAATCAGCCCCAGCATTTT
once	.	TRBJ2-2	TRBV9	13	CASSVWGSGELFF	TGTGCCAGCAGCGTTTGGGGAAGCGGGGAGCTGTTTTTT
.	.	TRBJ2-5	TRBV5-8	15	CASSLGRDFQETQYF	TGTGCCAGCAGCTTAGGCCGGGACTTCCAAGAGACCCAGTACTTC
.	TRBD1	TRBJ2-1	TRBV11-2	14	CATRPGTGYNEQFF	TGTGCCACCCGGCCGGGGACAGGCTACAATGAGCAGTTCTTC
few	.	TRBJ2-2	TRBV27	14	CASSYRTPGGELFF	TGTGCCAGCAGTTACCGGACGCCGGGTGGGGAGCTGTTTTTT
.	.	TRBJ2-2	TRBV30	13	CAWSVGLTGELFF	TGTGCCTGGAGTGTTGGGTTAACCGGGGAGCTGTTTTTT
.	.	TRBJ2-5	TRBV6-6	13	CASSYGESETQYF	TGTGCCAGCAGTTACGGCGAAAGCGAGACCCAGTACTTC
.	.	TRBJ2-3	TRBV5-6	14	CASSANSGLDTQYF	TGTGCCAGCAGCGCTAATAGCGGACTTGATACGCAGTATTTT
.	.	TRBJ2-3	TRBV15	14	CATSARKRTDTQYF	TGTGCCACCAGCGCGCGGAAACGCACAGATACGCAGTATTTT
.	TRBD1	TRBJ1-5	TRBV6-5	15	CASSTGQGGNQPQHF	TGTGCCAGCAGTACTGGACAGGGTGGCAATCAGCCCCAGCATTTT
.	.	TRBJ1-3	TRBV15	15	CATSRTGYSGNTIYF	TGTGCCACCAGCAGAACAGGGTACTCTGGAAACACCATATATTTT
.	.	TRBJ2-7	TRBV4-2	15	CASSQEAGGRYEQYF	TGTGCCAGCAGCCAAGAGGCAGGAGGCCGCTACGAGCAGTACTTC
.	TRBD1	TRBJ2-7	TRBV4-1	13	CASSLQGMYEQYF	TGCGCCAGCAGCCTACAGGGGATGTACGAGCAGTACTTC
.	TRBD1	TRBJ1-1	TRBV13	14	CASSLPGQGVEAFF	TGTGCCAGCAGCCTTCCGGGACAGGGTGTTGAAGCTTTCTTT
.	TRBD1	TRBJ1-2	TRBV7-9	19	CASSLAIGTGGQGGYGYTF	TGTGCCAGCAGCTTAGCGATTGGGACAGGGGGCCAAGGAGGCTATGGCTACACCTTC
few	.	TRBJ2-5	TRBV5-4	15	CASSLVTLRGETQYF	TGTGCCAGCAGCTTAGTGACGCTTCGTGGGGAGACCCAGTACTTC
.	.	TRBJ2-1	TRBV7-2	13	CATHGFPWNEQFF	TGTGCCACCCATGGTTTCCCTTGGAATGAGCAGTTCTTC